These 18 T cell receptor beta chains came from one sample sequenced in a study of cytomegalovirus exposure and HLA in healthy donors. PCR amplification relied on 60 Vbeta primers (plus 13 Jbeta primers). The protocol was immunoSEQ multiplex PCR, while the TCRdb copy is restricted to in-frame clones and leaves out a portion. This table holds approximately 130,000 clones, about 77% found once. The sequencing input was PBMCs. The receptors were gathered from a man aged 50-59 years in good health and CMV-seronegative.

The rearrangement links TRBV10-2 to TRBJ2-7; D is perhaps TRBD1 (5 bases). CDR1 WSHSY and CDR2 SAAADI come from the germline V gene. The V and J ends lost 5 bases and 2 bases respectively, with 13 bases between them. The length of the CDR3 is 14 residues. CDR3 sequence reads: CASSQQALTYEQYF. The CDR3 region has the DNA TGCGCCAGCAGTCAACAGGCCTTGACCTACGAGCAGTACTTC.

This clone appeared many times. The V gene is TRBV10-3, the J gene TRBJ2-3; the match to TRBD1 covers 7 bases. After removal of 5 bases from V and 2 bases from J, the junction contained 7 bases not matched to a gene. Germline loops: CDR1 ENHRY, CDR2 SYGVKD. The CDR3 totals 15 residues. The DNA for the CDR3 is TGTGCCATCAGTTCACCGGGACAGAACACAGATACGCAGTATTTT. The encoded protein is CAISSPGQNTDTQYF.

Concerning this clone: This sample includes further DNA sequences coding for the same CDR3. CDR3 region: CASSLGQATDTQYF. CDR3 DNA sequence: TGCGCCAGCAGCTTGGGACAGGCGACAGATACGCAGTATTTT. The chain is built from TRBV5-1 and TRBJ2-3; tentative D call: TRBD1 (6 bases). This CDR3 contains 14 residues. Per germline, CDR1 SGHRS and CDR2 YFSETQ. V lost 0 bases to trimming and J lost 3 bases, with 8 bases between them.

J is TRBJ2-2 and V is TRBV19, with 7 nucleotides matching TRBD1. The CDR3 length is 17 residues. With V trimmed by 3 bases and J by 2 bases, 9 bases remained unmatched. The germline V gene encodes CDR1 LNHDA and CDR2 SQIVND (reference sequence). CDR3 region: CASSMRVGTVNTGELFF. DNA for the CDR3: TGTGCCAGTAGTATGAGGGTGGGGACAGTAAACACCGGGGAGCTGTTTTTT.

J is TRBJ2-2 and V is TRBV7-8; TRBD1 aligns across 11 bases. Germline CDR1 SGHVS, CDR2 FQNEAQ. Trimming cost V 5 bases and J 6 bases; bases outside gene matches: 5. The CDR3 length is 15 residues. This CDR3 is CASSARTGGPGELFF. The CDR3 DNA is TGTGCCAGCAGCGCCCGGACAGGGGGCCCCGGGGAGCTGTTTTTT.

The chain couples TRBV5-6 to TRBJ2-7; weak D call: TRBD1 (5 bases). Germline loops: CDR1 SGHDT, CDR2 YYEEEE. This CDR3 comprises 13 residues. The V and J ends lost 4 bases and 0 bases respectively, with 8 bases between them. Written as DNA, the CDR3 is TGTGCCAGCAGCCTTGGACACTCCTACGAGCAGTACTTC. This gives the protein CASSLGHSYEQYF.

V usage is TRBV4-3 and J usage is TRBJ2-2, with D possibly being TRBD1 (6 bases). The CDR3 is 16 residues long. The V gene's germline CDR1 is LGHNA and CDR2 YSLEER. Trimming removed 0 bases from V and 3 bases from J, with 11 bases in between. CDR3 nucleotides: TGCGCCAGCAGCCAAGATGCAGGGGTCGACACCGGGGAGCTGTTTTTT. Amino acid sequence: CASSQDAGVDTGELFF.

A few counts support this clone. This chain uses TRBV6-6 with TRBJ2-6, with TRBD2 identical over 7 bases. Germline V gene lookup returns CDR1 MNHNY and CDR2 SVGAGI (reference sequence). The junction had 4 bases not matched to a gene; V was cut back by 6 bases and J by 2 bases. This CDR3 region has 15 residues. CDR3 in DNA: TGTGCCAGCAGCGCGGGGGTAGCTGGGGCCAACGTCCTGACTTTC. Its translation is CASSAGVAGANVLTF.

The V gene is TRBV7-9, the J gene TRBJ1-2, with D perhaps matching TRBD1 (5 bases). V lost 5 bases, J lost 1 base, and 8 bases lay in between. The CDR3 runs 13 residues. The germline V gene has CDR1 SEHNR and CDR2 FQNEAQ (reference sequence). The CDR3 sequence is CASSVDSNYGYTF. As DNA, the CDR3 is TGTGCCAGCAGCGTCGACAGTAACTATGGCTACACCTTC. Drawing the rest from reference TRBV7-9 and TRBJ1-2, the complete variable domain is DTGVSQNPRHKITKRGQNVTFRCDPISEHNRLYWYRQTLGQGPEFLTYFQNEAQLEKSRLLSDRFSAERPKGSFSTLEIQRTEQGDSAMYLCASSVDSNYGYTFGSGTRLTVV.

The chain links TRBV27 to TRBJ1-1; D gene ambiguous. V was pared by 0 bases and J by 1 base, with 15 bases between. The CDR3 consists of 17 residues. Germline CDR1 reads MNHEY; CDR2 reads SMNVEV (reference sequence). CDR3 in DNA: TGTGCCAGCAGTTTATCTGCCTTGTACCGGGAGAACACTGAAGCTTTCTTT. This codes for CASSLSALYRENTEAFF.

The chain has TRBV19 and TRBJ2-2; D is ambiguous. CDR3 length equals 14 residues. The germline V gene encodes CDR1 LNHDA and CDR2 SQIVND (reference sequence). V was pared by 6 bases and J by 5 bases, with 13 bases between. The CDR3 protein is CASRKPPRTGELFF. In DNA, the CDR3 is TGTGCCAGTAGAAAACCACCCAGGACCGGGGAGCTGTTTTTT.

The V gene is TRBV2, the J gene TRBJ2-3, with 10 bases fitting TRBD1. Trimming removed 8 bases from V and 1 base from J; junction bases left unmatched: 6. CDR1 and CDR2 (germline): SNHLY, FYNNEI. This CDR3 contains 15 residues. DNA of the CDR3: TGTGCCAGCGGGACAGGGGTTCGGCGCACAGATACGCAGTATTTT. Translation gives CASGTGVRRTDTQYF.

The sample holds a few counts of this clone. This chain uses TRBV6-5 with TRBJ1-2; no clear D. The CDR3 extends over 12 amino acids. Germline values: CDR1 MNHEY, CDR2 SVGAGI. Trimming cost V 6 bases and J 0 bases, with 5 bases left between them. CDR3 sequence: CASRSANYGYTF. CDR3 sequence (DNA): TGTGCCAGCAGGTCCGCTAACTATGGCTACACCTTC.

As DNA, the CDR3 is TGCGCCAGCAGCTCCCGACAGGGGACCCAAGAGACCCAGTACTTC. This codes for CASSSRQGTQETQYF. The chain links TRBV5-1 to TRBJ2-5; 8 bases agree with TRBD1. The CDR3 is 15 residues long. Germline V gives CDR1 SGHRS, CDR2 YFSETQ. J gave up 1 base and V 3 bases, and 5 bases lay outside the gene matches.

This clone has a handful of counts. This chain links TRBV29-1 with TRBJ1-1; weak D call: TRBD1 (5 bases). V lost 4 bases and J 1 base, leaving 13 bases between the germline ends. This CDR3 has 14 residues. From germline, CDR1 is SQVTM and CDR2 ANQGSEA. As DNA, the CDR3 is TGCAGCGTTGTCCGACCGGGGGGGAACACTGAAGCTTTCTTT. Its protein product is CSVVRPGGNTEAFF.

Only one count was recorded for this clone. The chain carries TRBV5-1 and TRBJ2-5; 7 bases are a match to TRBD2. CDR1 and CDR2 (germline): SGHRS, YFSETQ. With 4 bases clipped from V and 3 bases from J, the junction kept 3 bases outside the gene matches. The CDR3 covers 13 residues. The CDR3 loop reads CASSVGGEETQYF. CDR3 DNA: TGCGCCAGCAGCGTGGGGGGGGAAGAGACCCAGTACTTC.

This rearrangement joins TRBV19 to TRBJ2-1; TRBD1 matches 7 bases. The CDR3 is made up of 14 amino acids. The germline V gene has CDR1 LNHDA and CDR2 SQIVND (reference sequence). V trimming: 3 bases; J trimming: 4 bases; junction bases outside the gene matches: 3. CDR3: CASSMGQNYNEQFF. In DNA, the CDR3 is TGTGCCAGTAGTATGGGACAGAATTACAATGAGCAGTTCTTC.

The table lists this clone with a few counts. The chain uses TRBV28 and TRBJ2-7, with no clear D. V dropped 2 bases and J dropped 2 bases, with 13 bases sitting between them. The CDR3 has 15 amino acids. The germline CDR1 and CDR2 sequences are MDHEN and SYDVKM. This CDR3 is CASSLHLQAPYEQYF. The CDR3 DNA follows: TGTGCCAGCAGTTTACACCTCCAGGCTCCCTACGAGCAGTACTTC.